This TCR beta chain was found in a study of radiotherapy plus CTLA-4 blockade in lung cancer. V was clipped by 4 bases and J by 7 bases; unmatched bases: 10. CDR1 is SGHNT, CDR2 YYREEE, per germline (reference sequence). The CDR3 runs to 15 residues. Profiling relied on immunoSEQ multiplex PCR, and the TCRdb table lists in-frame clones only, not all of them. Of roughly 100,000 clones listed, 85% to 90% are singletons. This specimen was peripheral blood, taken from a patient treated with radiotherapy plus ipilimumab. The clonotype was recovered from a human donor with non-small cell lung cancer that progressed on radiotherapy plus ipilimumab. Some clones in this sample may be carry-over from other donors' samples. The chain combines TRBV5-4 with TRBJ2-7; 11 bases are a match to TRBD1. The CDR3 coding sequence is TGTGCCAGCAGCACCTGGACAGGGGGCTTTGGGGAGCAGTACTTC. Translated: CASSTWTGGFGEQYF.